The 21 T cell receptor beta chains given below trace back to one sample, sequenced in a study of blood T cell repertoires in COVID-19. Repertoires were generated with immunoSEQ multiplex PCR, while TCRdb's copy carries only in-frame clones and drops some. The sample consists of under 250,000 clones, around 81% of them appearing once. The sequenced material came from peripheral blood. Receptors originate from a woman in her fifties or sixties with active or convalescent COVID-19.

The CDR3 DNA reads as TGTGCCAGCAGTTTTCGAGACAGGACATTCTATGGCTACACCTTC. Encoded protein: CASSFRDRTFYGYTF. The V and J genes are TRBV28 and TRBJ1-2; possible D gene TRBD1, 6 bases. Germline assignment: CDR1 MDHEN and CDR2 SYDVKM. The V end lost 3 bases, the J end lost 4 bases, and 15 bases lay between the germline ends. This CDR3 has 15 residues.

CDR3 sequence: CASSWSTSGGTDTQYF. The CDR3 region has the DNA TGTGCCAGCAGTTGGTCCACTAGCGGGGGCACAGATACGCAGTATTTT. This chain joins TRBV6-5 and TRBJ2-3, with 10 bases lining up with TRBD2. V lost 4 bases and J lost 1; bases outside the gene matches: 5. The germline gives CDR1 MNHEY, CDR2 SVGAGI. This CDR3 comprises 16 residues.

The chain links TRBV5-1 to TRBJ1-1; a possible D gene is TRBD1 (6 bases). V was cut by 0 bases and J by 5 bases, with 11 bases left in between. The germline V gene encodes CDR1 SGHRS and CDR2 YFSETQ. The CDR3 is 14 amino acids. The CDR3 nucleotides are TGCGCCAGCAGCTTGGTTGGGGGCGAGACTGAAGCTTTCTTT. Its translation: CASSLVGGETEAFF.

The chain joins TRBV3-1 (or the pseudogene TRBV3-2) to TRBJ1-4; D not resolved. The V end lost 0 bases, the J end lost 3 bases, and 11 bases lay between the germline ends. The CDR3 contains 16 residues. The germline V gene has CDR1 LGHDT and CDR2 YNNKEL (reference sequence). CDR3 sequence reads: CASSQDRGLANEKLFF. The CDR3 nucleotides read TGTGCCAGCAGCCAAGATCGGGGTTTAGCTAATGAAAAACTGTTTTTT.

The V gene is TRBV6-6, the J gene TRBJ1-4; 10 bases map to TRBD1. The V gene's germline CDR1 is MNHNY and CDR2 SVGAGI (reference sequence). This CDR3 is built from 15 residues. Trimming cost V 9 bases and J 8 bases; bases outside gene matches: 12. The CDR3 here is CASLTTGQGREKLFF. CDR3 DNA sequence: TGTGCCAGTCTAACAACGGGACAGGGGAGAGAAAAACTGTTTTTT.

This clone was seen only a few times. The gene calls are TRBV6-4 and TRBJ2-7, with D unclear. In germline, CDR1 is MRHNA, CDR2 SNTAGT. CDR3 length: 13 residues. V dropped 3 bases and J dropped 2 bases, with 8 bases sitting between them. The CDR3 nucleotides are TGTGCCAGCAGTGAGTCGGGTCCCTACGAGCAGTACTTC. It codes for CASSESGPYEQYF.

CDR3 DNA: TGTGCCAGCAGCCCAATTGGAGCGACCTACAATGAGCAGTTCTTC. Translated: CASSPIGATYNEQFF. The J gene is TRBJ2-1, the V gene TRBV6-5; D call uncertain. V shed 6 bases and J shed 2 bases, with 14 bases lying between them. Looked up from germline, CDR1 is MNHEY and CDR2 is SVGAGI. The CDR3 extends over 15 amino acids.

The chain joins TRBV6-5 to TRBJ2-1, with D possibly matching TRBD2 (5 bases). The CDR3 has 11 residues. The V and J ends lost 7 bases and 9 bases respectively, with 10 bases between them. Germline CDR1 reads MNHEY; CDR2 reads SVGAGI. The CDR3 coding sequence is TGTGCCAGCACCGGACTTTTTGAGCAGTTCTTC. Amino acid sequence: CASTGLFEQFF.

The chain carries TRBV11-2 and TRBJ1-1, with 8 nucleotides matching TRBD1. Germline V CDR1 and CDR2: SGHAT, FQNNGV. CDR3 length equals 15 residues. The V and J ends lost 1 base and 3 bases, in that order; junction bases with no gene match: 4. The CDR3 coding sequence is TGTGCCAGCAGCTTAGTGGGGGGACAGGACACTGAAGCTTTCTTT. As protein: CASSLVGGQDTEAFF.

CDR3 bases: TGTGCCAGCATTATGACAGGGACTGGAAACACCATATATTTT. It translates to CASIMTGTGNTIYF. The chain is built from TRBV28 and TRBJ1-3, with 7 bases that match TRBD1. The CDR3 has 14 residues. Germline assignment: CDR1 MDHEN and CDR2 SYDVKM. With V trimmed by 7 bases and J by 2 bases, 5 bases remained unmatched.

The gene calls are TRBV27 and TRBJ2-1, with TRBD1 identical over 11 bases. The CDR3 runs to 16 residues. The germline V gene has CDR1 MNHEY and CDR2 SMNVEV (reference sequence). With V trimmed by 4 bases and J by 8 bases, 10 bases remained unmatched. The CDR3 is CASSSGQGAPTHEQFF. The CDR3, as DNA: TGTGCCAGCAGTTCCGGACAGGGGGCTCCAACCCATGAGCAGTTCTTC.

The rearrangement links TRBV11-1 to TRBJ2-2; the D gene is possibly TRBD1 (6 bases). V dropped 1 base and J dropped 4 bases, with 10 bases sitting between them. Germline CDR1 reads SGHAT; CDR2 reads FQDESV (reference sequence). The CDR3 totals 15 residues. Written as DNA, the CDR3 is TGTGCCAGCAGCTTAGTACGACAGGCCACCGGGGAGCTGTTTTTT. Protein sequence: CASSLVRQATGELFF.

This chain joins TRBV28 and TRBJ1-1, with D possibly being TRBD1 (6 bases). The germline gives CDR1 MDHEN, CDR2 SYDVKM. The V end was cut by 7 bases, the J end by 12 bases, with 30 bases between. This CDR3 region has 16 residues. The CDR3 nucleotides read TGTGCCAGCACTCGCCGGGGGGGCAGGGACGGGGAGGGGACTTTCTTT. Protein: CASTRRGGRDGEGTFF.

This clone was seen a handful of times. CDR3 region: CASSYAASGSRNEQFF. For the CDR3, the DNA is TGTGCCAGCAGTTACGCGGCTAGCGGGAGTAGAAATGAGCAGTTCTTC. This chain links TRBV6-5 with TRBJ2-1, with 10 bases fitting TRBD2. Looked up from germline, CDR1 is MNHEY and CDR2 is SVGAGI. The CDR3 is made up of 16 amino acids. V shed 2 bases, J shed 7 bases, and the junction held 8 bases outside the gene matches.

The genes are TRBV28 and TRBJ2-1; D is possibly TRBD2 (5 bases). V lost 2 bases to trimming and J lost 10 bases, with 18 bases between them. The length of the CDR3 is 15 residues. Germline V gene sequence: CDR1 MDHEN, CDR2 SYDVKM. The CDR3 sequence is CASSLRWQEVREQFF. The CDR3 DNA is TGTGCCAGCAGTTTACGGTGGCAGGAGGTGAGGGAGCAGTTCTTC.

This chain connects TRBV2 to TRBJ2-1, with D possibly matching TRBD1 (6 bases). Germline V gives CDR1 SNHLY, CDR2 FYNNEI. Deletions cut 6 bases from V and 6 bases from J, with 21 bases between. The length of the CDR3 is 16 residues. CDR3 nucleotide sequence: TGTGCCAGCAGCACAACAGGGTACAGGAGAGGCAATGAGCAGTTCTTC. Translating it yields CASSTTGYRRGNEQFF.

The rearrangement joins TRBV15 to TRBJ2-5, with 10 bases lining up with TRBD2. The CDR3 consists of 18 residues. CDR1 and CDR2 from the germline V gene are LNHNV and YYDKDF (reference sequence). Unmatched junction bases numbered 9, after V lost 1 base and J lost 1 base. The chain's CDR3 is CATSRGLAGGLVQETQYF. CDR3 DNA sequence: TGTGCCACCAGCAGAGGACTAGCGGGTGGTCTTGTCCAAGAGACCCAGTACTTC.

The chain couples TRBV2 to TRBJ2-7; 7 bases agree with TRBD1. This CDR3 spans 14 amino acids. Germline CDR1 is SNHLY and CDR2 is FYNNEI. Unmatched junction bases numbered 8, after V lost 5 bases and J lost 4 bases. Written as DNA, the CDR3 is TGTGCCAGCAGTCTGGACAGGTCGGCGTACGAGCAGTACTTC. Translation gives CASSLDRSAYEQYF.

The chain employs TRBV4-1 and TRBJ1-5, with D maybe TRBD1 (6 bases). V was trimmed by 1 base and J by 3 bases, leaving 16 bases between them. The CDR3 is 17 residues long. The germline V gene encodes CDR1 MGHRA and CDR2 YSYEKL. As DNA, the CDR3 is TGCGCCAGCAGCCAAGGGTCCGGCAGGGGATACAATCAGCCCCAGCATTTT. Translation gives CASSQGSGRGYNQPQHF.

The V call is TRBV4-1, the J call TRBJ1-1; a possible D gene is TRBD1 (6 bases). V lost 0 bases and J 9 bases, leaving 20 bases between the germline ends. CDR1 is MGHRA, CDR2 YSYEKL, per germline. The CDR3 is 16 amino acids. CDR3 sequence: CASSQDWNRVVTQAFF. In DNA, the CDR3 is TGCGCCAGCAGCCAAGATTGGAACAGGGTCGTAACACAAGCTTTCTTT.

The CDR3 protein is CASSQEGGTYNSPLHF. The DNA of the CDR3 is TGTGCCAGCAGCCAAGAAGGGGGCACCTATAATTCACCCCTCCACTTT. This chain joins TRBV3-1 (or the pseudogene TRBV3-2) and TRBJ1-6, with TRBD1 identical over 7 bases. Trimming cost V 0 bases and J 2 bases; bases outside gene matches: 1. Germline CDR1 LGHDT, CDR2 YNNKEL (reference sequence). There are 16 residues in the CDR3.